This T cell receptor (beta chain) stems from a study of T cell clonality in common variable immunodeficiency. Using immunoSEQ multiplex PCR, the repertoire was profiled, and TCRdb retains in-frame clones only, with some absent. The specimen gives roughly 34,000 clones without singletons; the ten biggest hold less than 7%. Germline V gene data show CDR1 as LNHNV and CDR2 as YYDKDF (reference sequence). The CDR3 loop spans 14 amino acids. J gave up 0 bases and V 2 bases, and 0 bases lay outside the gene matches. All CVID subjects were on immunoglobulin replacement for at least one year. No CVID subject was ill or on immunomodulatory drugs when sampled. Study results and limitations: Reportedly, TCR beta sequences from common variable immunodeficiency showed fewer deletions and N-nucleotide insertions. CVID subjects shared fewer TCRbeta clones than healthy controls did.

In this sample, this clone is medium-sized. Antigen: not known. The sequenced fragment ends 3 residues before the CDR3 boundary, so the rest is inferred from the germline J gene. Material: peripheral blood mononuclear cells. The source of this sequence is a human donor with common variable immunodeficiency. The chain joins TRBV15 to TRBJ2-7, with TRBD2 matching 8 bases. CDR3 sequence: CATSRLAGSYEQYF. The DNA read from the CDR3 is TGTGCCACCAGCAGACTAGCGGGCTCCTACGAG.